Below are 12 T cell receptor beta chains sequenced from a single sample in a study of monozygotic twins with inflammatory bowel disease. After re-calling the 5' RACE reads, TCRdb lists one entry per CDR3 protein, DNA absent. The specimen's table records approximately 400,000 distinct CDR3 sequences. The sequenced sample consisted of blood. The receptor set was obtained from a human donor with ulcerative colitis or Crohn's disease, or a healthy co-twin of an affected twin (not recorded which).

This rearrangement joins TRBV11-2 to TRBJ2-2; TCRdb returns TRBD1, unconfirmable since there is no DNA. This CDR3 spans 15 amino acids. The germline V gene has CDR1 SGHAT and CDR2 FQNNGV. The CDR3 spells CASSLGTGGFGELFF.

The genes are TRBV7-2 and TRBJ1-2; the D call from TCRdb, TRBD1, cannot be confirmed without DNA. This CDR3 has 12 residues. Germline values: CDR1 SGHTA, CDR2 FQGNSA. This chain's CDR3 is CASSPGVQGYTF.

This chain links TRBV6-1 with TRBJ1-4; TCRdb selects TRBD1, and the lack of DNA leaves this call unchecked. The CDR3 length is 17 residues. Germline CDR1 and CDR2: MNHNS and SASEGT. CDR3 protein: CASKKKHRQAGNEKLFF.

The V gene is TRBV14, the J gene TRBJ2-3; there is no DNA to check the TCRdb D call of TRBD1. There are 18 residues in the CDR3. Germline CDR1 and CDR2: SGHDN and FVKESK. This chain's CDR3 is CASSQGPQTGERTDTQYF.

CDR3 sequence: CASLRQGHSPLHF. The chain recombines TRBV6-2 or TRBV6-3 with TRBJ1-6; checking the TCRdb D call of TRBD1 is not possible without DNA. CDR1 is MNHEY, CDR2 SVGEGT, per germline. The CDR3 is made up of 13 amino acids.

The gene calls are TRBV5-6 and TRBJ2-1. This CDR3 is built from 13 residues. Germline CDR1 SGHDT, CDR2 YYEEEE. The CDR3 here is CASSFGIPDEQFF.

The CDR3: CASTSGSSEETQYF. The chain uses TRBV5-4 and TRBJ2-5; TCRdb calls TRBD1, which cannot be checked without DNA. Germline lookup yields CDR1 SGHNT and CDR2 YYREEE (reference sequence). This CDR3 has 14 amino acids. Supplemented by reference TRBV5-4 and TRBJ2-5, the full variable domain reads ETGVTQSPTHLIKTRGQQVTLRCSSQSGHNTVSWYQQALGQGPQFIFQYYREEENGRGNFPPRFSGLQFPNYSSELNVNALELDDSALYLCASTSGSSEETQYFGPGTRLLVL.

The CDR3 loop reads CASSLVTGASFRDGYTF. The rearrangement links TRBV27 to TRBJ1-2; with no DNA, the TCRdb D assignment of TRBD1 cannot be verified. Germline loops: CDR1 MNHEY, CDR2 SMNVEV (reference sequence). This CDR3 comprises 17 residues.

The chain has TRBV7-9 and TRBJ2-1. The CDR3 consists of 13 residues. CDR1 is SEHNR, CDR2 FQNEAQ, per germline (reference sequence). The CDR3 region is CASRGNTINEQFF.

The chain couples TRBV7-3 to TRBJ2-2; TCRdb designates TRBD1, a call that cannot be tested without DNA. CDR1 and CDR2 from the germline V gene are SGHTA and FQGTGA. The CDR3 extends over 19 amino acids. The CDR3 sequence is CASSLRAQGPAANTGELFF.

V usage is TRBV5-1 and J usage is TRBJ1-2. CDR1 is SGHRS, CDR2 YFSETQ, per germline. The CDR3 extends over 15 amino acids. CDR3 residues: CASSLEAGPYYGYTF.

This chain links TRBV27 with TRBJ2-7. This CDR3 is built from 14 residues. CDR1 is MNHEY, CDR2 SMNVEV, per germline (reference sequence). The CDR3 is CASSFLGWEGEQYF.